These 32 T cell receptor beta chains were all obtained from the same sample, sequenced in a study of T cell responses to AZD1222 COVID-19 vaccine. The data were produced by immunoSEQ multiplex PCR, yet TCRdb's version contains in-frame clones alone and is incomplete. The table lists around 100,000 clones, around 91% of them singletons. The specimen comprised peripheral blood, sampled on day 0 of AZD1222 vaccination. These receptor sequences come from an adult in good health.

The rearrangement uses TRBV19 and TRBJ1-1; D is unresolved. Germline CDR1 is LNHDA and CDR2 is SQIVND (reference sequence). CDR3 length: 14 residues. V was shortened by 3 bases and J by 1 base, with 9 bases between the two germline ends. The CDR3 DNA follows: TGTGCCAGTAGTATTGTGCCGAGGAACACTGAAGCTTTCTTT. This translates into CASSIVPRNTEAFF.

The CDR3 loop reads CASSDGQHSYEQYF. CDR3 sequence (DNA): TGTGCCAGCTCGGACGGACAGCACTCCTACGAGCAGTACTTC. The rearrangement links TRBV3-1 (or the pseudogene TRBV3-2) to TRBJ2-7, with D maybe TRBD1 (6 bases). There are 14 residues in the CDR3. The V end lost 8 bases, the J end lost 0 bases, and 14 bases lay between the germline ends. Germline values: CDR1 LGHDT, CDR2 YNNKEL (reference sequence).

This clone was seen once. The chain carries TRBV19 and TRBJ2-2; 8 nucleotides agree with TRBD2. The J segment lost 4 bases and the V segment lost 1 base, leaving 11 bases of the junction unmatched. Germline CDR1 and CDR2: LNHDA and SQIVND (reference sequence). The length of the CDR3 is 18 residues. This chain's CDR3 is CASSIVGLAGDGTGELFF. CDR3 bases: TGTGCCAGTAGTATAGTAGGGCTAGCGGGTGATGGCACCGGGGAGCTGTTTTTT.

The rearrangement uses TRBV5-6 and TRBJ1-6; 9 bases line up with TRBD1. Germline V gene lookup returns CDR1 SGHDT and CDR2 YYEEEE. CDR3 length equals 15 residues. The V gene end was trimmed by 4 bases and the J gene end by 7 bases; junction bases not matched to a gene: 6. As DNA, the CDR3 is TGTGCCAGCAGCCTAAAGGGGACAGGGAATTCACCCCTCCACTTT. This sequence encodes CASSLKGTGNSPLHF. The full variable domain, with the rest looked up from reference TRBV5-6 and TRBJ1-6, is DAGVTQSPTHLIKTRGQQVTLRCSPKSGHDTVSWYQQALGQGPQFIFQYYEEEERQRGNFPDRFSGHQFPNYSSELNVNALLLGDSALYLCASSLKGTGNSPLHFGNGTRLTVT.

The chain has TRBV7-9 and TRBJ2-5; perhaps TRBD2 as D (6 bases). Germline loops: CDR1 SEHNR, CDR2 FQNEAQ (reference sequence). With 5 bases removed from V and 5 bases from J, the gap between germline ends came to 21 bases. The CDR3 is 16 amino acids. CDR3 loop: CASSPDGIGSGETQYF. CDR3 bases: TGTGCCAGCAGCCCCGATGGCATCGGGAGTGGTGAGACCCAGTACTTC.

The table lists this clone with a count of one. V gene TRBV3-1 (or the pseudogene TRBV3-2) combines with J gene TRBJ2-1, with D tentatively TRBD2 (7 bases). V lost 4 bases and J lost 9, with 22 bases in between. The length of the CDR3 is 16 residues. Per the germline V gene, CDR1 is LGHDT and CDR2 is YNNKEL (reference sequence). The CDR3 DNA is TGTGCCAGCAGCCCCCTGGGAAACCTTAGGGGGGGTGAGCAGTTCTTC. It specifies CASSPLGNLRGGEQFF.

V and J are TRBV18 and TRBJ1-1; D unresolved. The CDR3 extends over 12 amino acids. Germline V gene sequence: CDR1 KGHSH, CDR2 LQKENI. V shed 1 base and J shed 6 bases, with 6 bases lying between them. The CDR3 coding sequence is TGTGCCAGCTCACCACAGGGAGCTGAAGCTTTCTTT. It codes for CASSPQGAEAFF.

The chain couples TRBV18 to TRBJ2-7; maybe TRBD1 (6 bases). Per germline, CDR1 KGHSH and CDR2 LQKENI. The length of the CDR3 is 14 residues. Trimming cost V 4 bases and J 5 bases, with 15 bases left between them. The CDR3, as DNA: TGTGCCAGCTCACTAGCAGGACAGCTAAACGAGCAGTACTTC. Its protein product is CASSLAGQLNEQYF.

The V gene is TRBV7-2, the J gene TRBJ2-3; TRBD2 agrees at 10 bases. This CDR3 contains 15 residues. Losses at the gene ends were 5 bases for V and 7 bases for J; bases not matched to a gene: 9. CDR1 and CDR2 from the germline V gene are SGHTA and FQGNSA. DNA of the CDR3: TGTGCCAGCAGCCCCAGCGGGGGGGGCAGGAATACGCAGTATTTT. Protein: CASSPSGGGRNTQYF.

This clone has a single count. This chain links TRBV6-2 or TRBV6-3 with TRBJ1-2; possible D gene TRBD1, 6 bases. Germline assignment: CDR1 MNHEY and CDR2 SVGEGT. The V and J ends lost 0 bases and 8 bases respectively, with 13 bases between them. CDR3 size: 14 residues. CDR3 sequence: CASSYSHTGKGYTF. For the CDR3, the DNA is TGTGCCAGCAGTTACTCGCATACAGGGAAAGGCTACACCTTC.

The chain combines TRBV6-5 with TRBJ2-2; the D gene is possibly TRBD1 (5 bases). The length of the CDR3 is 13 residues. Deletions cut 6 bases from V and 5 bases from J, with 10 bases between. The germline V gene has CDR1 MNHEY and CDR2 SVGAGI. The CDR3 sequence: CASSVRVTGELFF. The CDR3 DNA follows: TGTGCCAGCAGCGTCAGGGTTACCGGGGAGCTGTTTTTT.

The chain carries TRBV5-6 and TRBJ1-5, with D unclear. CDR3 size: 13 residues. The germline V and J ends were trimmed by 2 bases and 10 bases, with 13 bases remaining between them. Germline V CDR1 and CDR2: SGHDT, YYEEEE. CDR3 sequence (DNA): TGTGCCAGCAGCTTCGGATGGGGTCAACCCCAGCATTTT. Its translation: CASSFGWGQPQHF.

The gene calls are TRBV9 and TRBJ1-4, with 8 bases matching TRBD1. The V and J ends lost 0 bases and 8 bases, in that order; junction bases with no gene match: 9. The CDR3 sequence is 16 residues long. Germline loops: CDR1 SGDLS, CDR2 YYNGEE. CDR3 in DNA: TGTGCCAGCAGCGTAGGGATCGGACAGGGCGGGGAAAAACTGTTTTTT. It specifies CASSVGIGQGGEKLFF.

The genes are TRBV7-9 and TRBJ1-1; D gene unclear. The CDR3 totals 13 residues. Germline values: CDR1 SEHNR, CDR2 FQNEAQ (reference sequence). Deletions cut 8 bases from V and 6 bases from J, with 16 bases between. The chain's CDR3 is CASEWMSVAEAFF. Written as DNA, the CDR3 is TGTGCCAGCGAATGGATGTCTGTCGCTGAAGCTTTCTTT.

This chain links TRBV7-3 with TRBJ1-3; tentatively, D is TRBD1 (5 bases). Trimming stripped 0 bases from V and 2 bases from J, with 11 bases between. The CDR3 contains 16 residues. Germline V gene data show CDR1 as SGHTA and CDR2 as FQGTGA. CDR3 nucleotides: TGTGCCAGCAGCTTAACCGGGGCCGAGACTGGAAACACCATATATTTT. This sequence encodes CASSLTGAETGNTIYF.

The chain has TRBV29-1 and TRBJ1-4, with 8 bases that match TRBD1. V lost 4 bases, J lost 3 bases, and 4 bases stayed unmatched. The CDR3 loop spans 14 amino acids. CDR1 is SQVTM and CDR2 is ANQGSEA in the germline V gene. In DNA form, the CDR3 reads TGCAGCGTTGCTATGACAGGGGCTAATGAAAAACTGTTTTTT. Protein product: CSVAMTGANEKLFF.

The chain joins TRBV11-2 to TRBJ1-6, with no clear D. This CDR3 comprises 12 residues. V lost 2 bases to trimming and J lost 9 bases, with 5 bases between them. CDR1 is SGHAT, CDR2 FQNNGV, per germline. The DNA of the CDR3 is TGTGCCAGCAGCTTACAAGGTTCACCCCTCCACTTT. It encodes CASSLQGSPLHF.

The chain has TRBV7-2 and TRBJ1-5, with D hard to call. Germline CDR1 SGHTA, CDR2 FQGNSA. Trimming shortened V by 1 base and J by 4 bases, and 11 bases separated the two germline ends. The CDR3 loop spans 15 amino acids. For the CDR3, the DNA is TGTGCCAGCAGCTTAGGTGGAGTATTGAATCAGCCCCAGCATTTT. Residues: CASSLGGVLNQPQHF.

The J gene is TRBJ1-6, the V gene TRBV4-3; TRBD1 is a possible D gene (6 bases). CDR3 length: 15 residues. Trimming shortened V by 4 bases and J by 5 bases, and 12 bases separated the two germline ends. Germline V lookup: CDR1 LGHNA, CDR2 YSLEER. The CDR3 loop is CASSLGTRDNSPLHF. In DNA, the CDR3 is TGCGCCAGCAGCCTGGGGACAAGGGATAATTCACCCCTCCACTTT.

The chain joins TRBV27 to TRBJ2-6; D is ambiguous. CDR3 length: 17 amino acids. Per the germline V gene, CDR1 is MNHEY and CDR2 is SMNVEV (reference sequence). V was cut by 2 bases and J by 0 bases, with 11 bases left in between. The DNA of the CDR3 is TGTGCCAGCAGTTTAAGTCCTCAGTACTCTGGGGCCAACGTCCTGACTTTC. This sequence encodes CASSLSPQYSGANVLTF.

This clone was seen once. This sequence joins TRBV4-1 and TRBJ1-5; D not certain. Germline CDR1 and CDR2: MGHRA and YSYEKL. The CDR3 sequence is 17 residues long. V gave up 2 bases and J gave up 3 bases, with 17 bases separating them. CDR3 region: CASSQRAGSRTNQPQHF. CDR3 DNA: TGCGCCAGCAGCCAAAGGGCGGGGAGTAGAACCAATCAGCCCCAGCATTTT.

The V call is TRBV4-1, the J call TRBJ1-4; D uncertain. Germline CDR1 and CDR2: MGHRA and YSYEKL. V shed 3 bases and J shed 7 bases, with 15 bases lying between them. The CDR3 contains 15 residues. In nucleotides, the CDR3 is TGCGCCAGCAGCCACTCGGGCCCCGGCGGTGAAAAACTGTTTTTT. It codes for CASSHSGPGGEKLFF.

The chain is built from TRBV2 and TRBJ2-1; D is unclear. The V end lost 0 bases, the J end lost 9 bases, and 6 bases lay between the germline ends. In germline, CDR1 is SNHLY, CDR2 FYNNEI. This CDR3 contains 12 residues. CDR3 in amino acids: CASSEAVGEQFF. The CDR3 region has the DNA TGTGCCAGCAGTGAAGCGGTGGGTGAGCAGTTCTTC.

The chain couples TRBV5-4 to TRBJ2-7; 8 bases agree with TRBD2. Trimming took 4 bases from V and 3 from J; bases not matched to a gene: 3. Germline V lookup: CDR1 SGHNT, CDR2 YYREEE (reference sequence). The length of the CDR3 is 13 residues. The CDR3, as DNA: TGTGCCAGCAGCCCGGGAGGGTACTACGAGCAGTACTTC. It is translated as CASSPGGYYEQYF. The full variable domain, in which reference TRBV5-4 and TRBJ2-7 provide the parts outside the CDR3, is ETGVTQSPTHLIKTRGQQVTLRCSSQSGHNTVSWYQQALGQGPQFIFQYYREEENGRGNFPPRFSGLQFPNYSSELNVNALELDDSALYLCASSPGGYYEQYFGPGTRLTVT.

The chain has TRBV27 and TRBJ1-2, with 10 nucleotides matching TRBD1. The CDR3 totals 16 residues. Looked up from germline, CDR1 is MNHEY and CDR2 is SMNVEV (reference sequence). V was clipped by 0 bases and J by 2 bases; unmatched bases: 3. The CDR3 region is CASSLSLGQGNYGYTF. DNA for the CDR3: TGTGCCAGCAGTTTATCCCTGGGACAGGGGAACTATGGCTACACCTTC.

V and J are TRBV30 and TRBJ1-6; D may be TRBD1 (6 bases). The CDR3 loop spans 16 amino acids. V dropped 0 bases and J dropped 8 bases, with 17 bases sitting between them. Germline lookup yields CDR1 GTSNPN and CDR2 SVGIG (reference sequence). CDR3 sequence: CAWSVIRSSGDSPLHF. CDR3 DNA: TGTGCCTGGAGTGTAATCCGGTCTTCAGGGGATTCACCCCTCCACTTT.

J is TRBJ2-3 and V is TRBV4-2; 8 nucleotides match TRBD2. Per the germline V gene, CDR1 is LGHNA and CDR2 is YNFKEQ. Trimming cost V 0 bases and J 6 bases; bases outside gene matches: 8. The CDR3 consists of 16 residues. This chain's CDR3 is CASSQDLAGGMDTQYF. DNA of the CDR3: TGTGCCAGCAGCCAAGATCTTGCGGGAGGTATGGATACGCAGTATTTT.

This clone has a single count. The gene calls are TRBV19 and TRBJ1-1, with D tentatively TRBD1 (5 bases). Germline CDR1 reads LNHDA; CDR2 reads SQIVND (reference sequence). CDR3 length: 13 amino acids. Deletions cut 5 bases from V and 0 bases from J, with 7 bases between. The CDR3, as DNA: TGTGCCAGTAGTGGGGGTCTGAACACTGAAGCTTTCTTT. Protein product: CASSGGLNTEAFF.

This clone was seen only a few times. The CDR3 loop reads CASPIRGSNTGELFF. The CDR3 region has the DNA TGTGCCAGTCCAATAAGGGGCTCGAACACCGGGGAGCTGTTTTTT. The chain employs TRBV11-2 and TRBJ2-2; D might be TRBD1 (5 bases). Looked up from germline, CDR1 is SGHAT and CDR2 is FQNNGV. Trimming left V 9 bases short and J 0 bases short, with 14 bases between. The CDR3 runs to 15 residues. Together with reference TRBV11-2 and TRBJ2-2, the CDR3 gives the full variable domain: EAGVAQSPRYKIIEKRQSVAFWCNPISGHATLYWYQQILGQGPKLLIQFQNNGVVDDSQLPKDRFSAERLKGVDSTLKIQPAKLEDSAVYLCASPIRGSNTGELFFGEGSRLTVL.

This clone is a singleton in its sample. The rearrangement uses TRBV5-1 and TRBJ2-7, with D unresolved. The V end was cut by 4 bases, the J end by 3 bases, with 14 bases between. This CDR3 is built from 14 residues. CDR1 and CDR2 from the germline V gene are SGHRS and YFSETQ. The CDR3 sequence is CASSPRTDNYEQYF. For the CDR3, the DNA is TGCGCCAGCAGCCCCCGGACGGATAACTACGAGCAGTACTTC.

This clone is medium-sized within its sample. This chain links TRBV19 with TRBJ1-2, with 7 bases identical to TRBD1. After removal of 2 bases from V and 8 bases from J, the junction contained 11 bases not matched to a gene. The germline V gene encodes CDR1 LNHDA and CDR2 SQIVND (reference sequence). CDR3 size: 15 residues. CDR3: CASSITAGGLQGYTF. For the CDR3, the DNA is TGTGCCAGTAGTATAACGGCAGGGGGACTGCAAGGCTACACCTTC.

V gene TRBV7-8 combines with J gene TRBJ2-1; tentatively, D is TRBD2 (5 bases). The CDR3 is 14 residues long. V was pared by 0 bases and J by 7 bases, with 10 bases between. Per the germline V gene, CDR1 is SGHVS and CDR2 is FQNEAQ. CDR3 amino acids: CASSLAHQRNEQFF. DNA for the CDR3: TGTGCCAGCAGCTTAGCGCACCAGCGGAATGAGCAGTTCTTC.